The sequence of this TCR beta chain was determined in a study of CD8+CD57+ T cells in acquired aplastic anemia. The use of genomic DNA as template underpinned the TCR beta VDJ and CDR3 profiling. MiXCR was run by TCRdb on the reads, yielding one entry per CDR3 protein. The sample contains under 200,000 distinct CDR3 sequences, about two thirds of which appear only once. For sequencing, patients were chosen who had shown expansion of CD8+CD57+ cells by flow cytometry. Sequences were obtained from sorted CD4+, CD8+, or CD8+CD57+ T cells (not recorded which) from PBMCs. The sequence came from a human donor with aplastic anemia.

CDR3 in DNA: TGTGCCAGCAGCCTGCGGGGGAGCTACACCTTC. This translates into CASSLRGSYTF. The chain carries TRBV9 and TRBJ1-2; a weak D match, TRBD1 (5 bases). V lost 4 bases to trimming and J lost 9 bases, with 10 bases between them. CDR1 is SGDLS and CDR2 is YYNGEE in the germline V gene. This CDR3 is built from 11 residues.